This TCR beta chain was observed in a study of T cell changes during pregnancy in multiple sclerosis. Libraries were prepared by immunoSEQ multiplex PCR; TCRdb keeps only in-frame clonotypes and omits some of them. This sample has around 83,000 clones, with about 89% found just once. The input for sequencing was CD4+ T cells from peripheral blood mononuclear cells, taken in the second trimester of pregnancy. The TCR comes from a female donor with multiple sclerosis, enrolled in a pregnancy study.

The CDR3 reads CASSSPGGRYTGTQYF. The DNA of the CDR3 is TGTGCCAGTAGTAGTCCGGGGGGCAGATACACCGGTACGCAGTATTTT. The rearrangement links TRBV19 to TRBJ2-3, with a possible D match to TRBD2 (7 bases). The CDR3 contains 16 residues. CDR1 is LNHDA and CDR2 is SQIVND in the germline V gene (reference sequence). V gave up 4 bases and J gave up 8 bases, with 22 bases separating them.